Listed here are 3 T cell receptor beta chains from one sample, sequenced in a study of T cell responses to AZD1222 COVID-19 vaccine. Method: immunoSEQ multiplex PCR; TCRdb's copy keeps in-frame clones and lacks some. The data hold 110,000 to 150,000 clones, with around 90% observed a single time. The sample in question was peripheral blood, obtained on day 0 of AZD1222 vaccination. The receptors here all came from an adult in good health.

The gene calls are TRBV7-8 and TRBJ2-7; 15 bases align to TRBD2. The germline V gene has CDR1 SGHVS and CDR2 FQNEAQ. The CDR3 is 17 amino acids. V was clipped by 5 bases and J by 6 bases; unmatched bases: 11. The CDR3 loop reads CASSPGLAGGLVGEQYF. The DNA for the CDR3 is TGTGCCAGCAGCCCGGGACTAGCGGGAGGCCTCGTTGGCGAGCAGTACTTC.

In its sample, this clone was seen once. The V and J genes are TRBV29-1 and TRBJ2-5; weak D call: TRBD1 (6 bases). Germline V gives CDR1 SQVTM, CDR2 ANQGSEA. V lost 7 bases to trimming and J lost 2 bases, with 14 bases between them. The CDR3 has 13 residues. The CDR3 sequence is CSGRRDIQETQYF. CDR3 bases: TGCAGCGGTCGTCGGGACATTCAAGAGACCCAGTACTTC.

The gene calls are TRBV27 and TRBJ1-1; D might be TRBD1 (5 bases). Trimming left V 5 bases short and J 5 bases short, with 12 bases between. Germline V gene data show CDR1 as MNHEY and CDR2 as SMNVEV (reference sequence). The CDR3 extends over 13 amino acids. Here the CDR3 reads CASSIGRGTEAFF. The CDR3 bases are TGTGCCAGCAGTATCGGCCGGGGGACTGAAGCTTTCTTT.